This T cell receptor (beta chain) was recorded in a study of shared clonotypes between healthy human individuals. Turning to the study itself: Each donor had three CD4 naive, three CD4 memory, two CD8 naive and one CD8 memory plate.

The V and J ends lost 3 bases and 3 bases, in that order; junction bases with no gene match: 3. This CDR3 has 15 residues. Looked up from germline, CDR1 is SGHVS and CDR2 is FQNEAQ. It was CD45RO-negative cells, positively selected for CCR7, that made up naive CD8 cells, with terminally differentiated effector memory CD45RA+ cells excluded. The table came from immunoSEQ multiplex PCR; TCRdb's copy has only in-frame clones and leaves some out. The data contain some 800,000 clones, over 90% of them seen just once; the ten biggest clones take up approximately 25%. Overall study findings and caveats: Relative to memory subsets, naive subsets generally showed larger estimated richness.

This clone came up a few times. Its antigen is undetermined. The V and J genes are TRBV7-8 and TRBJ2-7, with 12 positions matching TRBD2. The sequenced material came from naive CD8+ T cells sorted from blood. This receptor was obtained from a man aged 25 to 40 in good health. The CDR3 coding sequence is TGTGCCAGCAGCTTTCGACTAGCGGGAGACTACGAGCAGTACTTC. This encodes CASSFRLAGDYEQYF.